This is a list of T cell receptor beta chains from one sample in a study of T cells in Graves' hyperthyroidism and ophthalmopathy. Each CDR3 protein is one row after TCRdb ran MiXCR on the multiplex PCR reads. The data hold over 200,000 distinct CDR3 sequences, with 13% to 15% observed a single time. Specimen: blood. The receptors here all came from a woman aged 40 to 50 with Graves' hyperthyroidism that later progressed to Graves' ophthalmopathy. CDR3s include the opening cysteine and the closing phenylalanine or tryptophan. The order of the fields is J gene, V gene, clone size, D gene, CDR3 protein, CDR3 DNA. The D gene is left open where the match is weak. Expanded clones get a size class; other rows say once, few or many, or leave the size out.

j_call: TRBJ2-3; v_call: TRBV7-2; clone_size: many; d_call: -; cdr3_aa: CASSFATGTDTQYF; cdr3_nt: TGTGCCAGCAGCTTTGCAACAGGGACAGATACGCAGTATTTT
j_call: TRBJ2-4; v_call: TRBV4-1; clone_size: -; d_call: -; cdr3_aa: CASSQPSLAGRNIQYF; cdr3_nt: TGCGCCAGCAGCCAACCGTCACTTGCGGGGAGGAACATTCAGTACTTC
j_call: TRBJ2-7; v_call: TRBV20-1; clone_size: many; d_call: -; cdr3_aa: CSATPRLSYEQYF; cdr3_nt: TGCAGTGCTACCCCAAGGCTCTCCTACGAGCAGTACTTC
j_call: TRBJ2-3; v_call: TRBV3-1; clone_size: few; d_call: TRBD2; cdr3_aa: CASSQEVLAGSTQYF; cdr3_nt: TGTGCCAGCAGCCAGGAGGTCCTAGCGGGATCTACGCAGTATTTT
j_call: TRBJ2-1; v_call: TRBV20-1; clone_size: many; d_call: -; cdr3_aa: CSASGAPVGQFF; cdr3_nt: TGCAGTGCTAGCGGCGCTCCGGTTGGGCAGTTCTTC
j_call: TRBJ2-4; v_call: TRBV5-6; clone_size: -; d_call: TRBD1; cdr3_aa: CASSNRGLNIQYF; cdr3_nt: TGTGCCAGCAGCAACAGGGGGTTGAACATTCAGTACTTC
j_call: TRBJ1-4; v_call: TRBV20-1; clone_size: -; d_call: -; cdr3_aa: CSATYRVFEEKLFF; cdr3_nt: TGCAGTGCTACCTACAGGGTCTTTGAAGAAAAACTGTTTTTT
j_call: TRBJ1-2; v_call: TRBV19; clone_size: -; d_call: -; cdr3_aa: CASSRLGVLYGYTF; cdr3_nt: TGTGCCAGTAGCCGCTTGGGAGTTTTATATGGCTACACCTTC
j_call: TRBJ2-1; v_call: TRBV30; clone_size: -; d_call: TRBD2; cdr3_aa: CAWNTGRAYYNEQFF; cdr3_nt: TGTGCCTGGAACACCGGGAGGGCCTATTACAATGAGCAGTTCTTC
j_call: TRBJ2-4; v_call: TRBV11-2; clone_size: many; d_call: -; cdr3_aa: CASSSLGNIQYF; cdr3_nt: TGTGCCAGCAGCTCGTTGGGAAACATTCAGTACTTC
j_call: TRBJ2-1; v_call: TRBV7-3; clone_size: many; d_call: -; cdr3_aa: CASSSYRDNEQFF; cdr3_nt: TGTGCCAGCAGCTCATACAGGGATAATGAGCAGTTCTTC
j_call: TRBJ1-2; v_call: TRBV5-1; clone_size: many; d_call: TRBD1; cdr3_aa: CASSYTGEGGYTF; cdr3_nt: TGCGCCAGCAGCTACACAGGGGAGGGTGGCTACACCTTC
j_call: TRBJ2-7; v_call: TRBV19; clone_size: few; d_call: -; cdr3_aa: CASGIGGGYEQYF; cdr3_nt: TGTGCCAGTGGTATTGGGGGAGGCTACGAGCAGTACTTC
j_call: TRBJ2-7; v_call: TRBV20-1; clone_size: many; d_call: -; cdr3_aa: CSAPREPDSYEQYF; cdr3_nt: TGCAGTGCTCCCCGAGAGCCCGACTCCTACGAGCAGTACTTC
j_call: TRBJ2-1; v_call: TRBV10-2; clone_size: many; d_call: TRBD1; cdr3_aa: CASRTGGFYNEQFF; cdr3_nt: TGCGCCAGCCGCACAGGGGGCTTTTACAATGAGCAGTTCTTC
j_call: TRBJ1-2; v_call: TRBV28; clone_size: many; d_call: TRBD1; cdr3_aa: CASSLKGQRAHGYTF; cdr3_nt: TGTGCCAGCAGTCTGAAGGGACAGCGGGCTCATGGCTACACCTTC
j_call: TRBJ2-5; v_call: TRBV15; clone_size: many; d_call: -; cdr3_aa: CATSSHDFLGETQYF; cdr3_nt: TGTGCCACCAGCAGCCATGATTTTCTTGGGGAGACCCAGTACTTC
j_call: TRBJ1-4; v_call: TRBV29-1; clone_size: many; d_call: -; cdr3_aa: CSVDSGYGSEKLFF; cdr3_nt: TGCAGCGTTGATTCGGGCTACGGGAGTGAAAAACTGTTTTTT
j_call: TRBJ2-7; v_call: TRBV20-1; clone_size: many; d_call: TRBD2; cdr3_aa: CSAKGGSGSSTSYEQYF; cdr3_nt: TGCAGTGCCAAAGGGGGTAGCGGGAGCTCAACATCCTACGAGCAGTACTTC